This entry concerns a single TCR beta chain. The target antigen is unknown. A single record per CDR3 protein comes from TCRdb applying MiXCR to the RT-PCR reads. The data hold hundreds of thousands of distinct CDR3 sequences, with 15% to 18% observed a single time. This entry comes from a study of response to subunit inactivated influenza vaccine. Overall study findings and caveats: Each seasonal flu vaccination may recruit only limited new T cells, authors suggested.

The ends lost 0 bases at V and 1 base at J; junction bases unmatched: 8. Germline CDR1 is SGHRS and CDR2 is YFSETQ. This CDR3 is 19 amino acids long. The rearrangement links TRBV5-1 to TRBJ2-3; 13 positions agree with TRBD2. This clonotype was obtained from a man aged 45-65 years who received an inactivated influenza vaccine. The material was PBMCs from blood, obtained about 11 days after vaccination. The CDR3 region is CASSLGPSGLAGGTDTQYF. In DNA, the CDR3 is TGCGCCAGCAGCTTGGGACCCTCAGGACTAGCGGGGGGCACAGATACGCAGTATTTT.